These 10 T cell receptor beta chains originate from one sample sequenced in a study of blood T cell repertoires in COVID-19. This table comes from immunoSEQ multiplex PCR, and its TCRdb copy is limited to in-frame clones, with some not included. In the table there are under 200,000 clones, 86% of which are singletons. Specimen: peripheral blood. Receptors originate from a man in his sixties or seventies with acute or convalescent COVID-19.

The V call is TRBV7-3, the J call TRBJ1-6; a weak D match, TRBD1 (6 bases). V lost 5 bases, J lost 7 bases, and 15 bases lay in between. Per germline, CDR1 SGHTA and CDR2 FQGTGA. The CDR3 is 15 residues long. CDR3 bases: TGTGCCAGCAGCCCATCGGGACAAGAGAATTCACCCCTCCACTTT. Translating it yields CASSPSGQENSPLHF.

The count of this clone is one. V usage is TRBV7-3 and J usage is TRBJ1-1; possible D gene TRBD1, 5 bases. V gave up 5 bases and J gave up 7 bases, with 14 bases separating them. CDR1 is SGHTA, CDR2 FQGTGA, per germline. The CDR3 covers 13 residues. CDR3 sequence (DNA): TGTGCCAGCAGCCAGCGACAGACGGGTGAAGCTTTCTTT. Translated: CASSQRQTGEAFF.

V usage is TRBV4-2 and J usage is TRBJ1-2; D remains ambiguous. This CDR3 has 16 amino acids. CDR1 is LGHNA and CDR2 is YNFKEQ in the germline V gene. V lost 3 bases, J lost 2 bases, and 16 bases lay in between. CDR3 sequence (DNA): TGTGCCAGCAGCCAGGAGTTAGGGTGGGAGAACTATGGCTACACCTTC. The encoded protein is CASSQELGWENYGYTF.

V is TRBV6-1 and J is TRBJ2-7; tentatively, D is TRBD1 (7 bases). Germline V gene lookup returns CDR1 MNHNS and CDR2 SASEGT. The ends were cut back, 0 bases at V and 3 bases at J, with 12 bases in the middle. CDR3 length: 15 amino acids. Here the CDR3 DNA reads TGTGCCAGCAGTGAAGCGTTTCAGGGGGGCTACGAGCAGTACTTC. This gives the protein CASSEAFQGGYEQYF.

V usage is TRBV15 and J usage is TRBJ2-1; D is uncertain. The CDR3 consists of 14 residues. Trimming cost V 1 base and J 14 bases, with 18 bases left between them. The germline V gene has CDR1 LNHNV and CDR2 YYDKDF (reference sequence). Here the CDR3 DNA reads TGTGCCACCAGCAGAGTGGCAGGTCCGACCGCGAAGTTCTTC. Its protein product is CATSRVAGPTAKFF.

This chain connects TRBV4-2 to TRBJ2-3; 10 positions agree with TRBD1. The CDR3 extends over 16 amino acids. In germline, CDR1 is LGHNA, CDR2 YNFKEQ. V lost 6 bases to trimming and J lost 4 bases; unmatched junction nucleotides: 10. The CDR3 sequence is CASSLTGTGAADTQYF. DNA of the CDR3: TGTGCCAGCAGTCTTACCGGGACAGGGGCCGCAGATACGCAGTATTTT.

This chain joins TRBV5-1 and TRBJ2-7; 8 bases align to TRBD1. Trimming cost V 0 bases and J 6 bases; bases outside gene matches: 5. In germline, CDR1 is SGHRS, CDR2 YFSETQ. The CDR3 consists of 14 residues. The CDR3 DNA reads as TGCGCCAGCAGCTTGGGACAGGGGTATTCCGAGCAGTACTTC. Residues: CASSLGQGYSEQYF.

The V call is TRBV5-1, the J call TRBJ1-3; D unclear. The V end lost 0 bases, the J end lost 4 bases, and 8 bases lay between the germline ends. This CDR3 spans 14 amino acids. Germline values: CDR1 SGHRS, CDR2 YFSETQ. CDR3 region: CASSLDPVGNTIYF. The CDR3 DNA sequence: TGCGCCAGCAGCTTGGATCCAGTAGGAAACACCATATATTTT.

Only one count was recorded for this clone. The V and J genes are TRBV9 and TRBJ2-3; 12 bases align to TRBD2. Unmatched junction bases numbered 7, after V lost 2 bases and J lost 3 bases. The CDR3 has 17 amino acids. The germline V gene encodes CDR1 SGDLS and CDR2 YYNGEE. CDR3 coding DNA: TGTGCCAGCAGCGTCTCTAGCGGGAGGGCCGTAACAGATACGCAGTATTTT. Translating it yields CASSVSSGRAVTDTQYF.

The chain employs TRBV9 and TRBJ1-1, with 9 bases fitting TRBD1. V was pared by 1 base and J by 8 bases, with 3 bases of the junction left unmatched. Germline lookup yields CDR1 SGDLS and CDR2 YYNGEE. The CDR3 length is 13 residues. For the CDR3, the DNA is TGTGCCAGCAGCGTATTGGGACAGGGCGAAGCTTTCTTT. Its protein is CASSVLGQGEAFF.